This T cell receptor (beta chain) is drawn from a study of blood T cell repertoires in COVID-19. The wider study: Acute and convalescent COVID-19 specimens originated in the United States, Italy and Spain.

Remarks on this clone: Germline is not matched at one junction end, which may reflect a read error.

This table comes from immunoSEQ multiplex PCR, and its TCRdb copy is limited to in-frame clones, with some not included. The sample lists approximately 240,000 clones, around nine tenths occurring once. The CDR3 has 15 amino acids. Germline V lookup: CDR1 SSHAT, CDR2 FNYEAQ (reference sequence). The gene calls are TRBV7-7 and TRBJ2-7; a possible D gene is TRBD2 (5 bases). The sample taken for sequencing was peripheral blood. The receptor was isolated from a woman aged 40 to 55 who had recovered from COVID-19. The CDR3 protein is CASSLAPGISVEQYF. In DNA form, the CDR3 reads TGTGCTAGCAGCTTAGCGCCGGGGATTAGTGTCGAGCAGTACTTC.